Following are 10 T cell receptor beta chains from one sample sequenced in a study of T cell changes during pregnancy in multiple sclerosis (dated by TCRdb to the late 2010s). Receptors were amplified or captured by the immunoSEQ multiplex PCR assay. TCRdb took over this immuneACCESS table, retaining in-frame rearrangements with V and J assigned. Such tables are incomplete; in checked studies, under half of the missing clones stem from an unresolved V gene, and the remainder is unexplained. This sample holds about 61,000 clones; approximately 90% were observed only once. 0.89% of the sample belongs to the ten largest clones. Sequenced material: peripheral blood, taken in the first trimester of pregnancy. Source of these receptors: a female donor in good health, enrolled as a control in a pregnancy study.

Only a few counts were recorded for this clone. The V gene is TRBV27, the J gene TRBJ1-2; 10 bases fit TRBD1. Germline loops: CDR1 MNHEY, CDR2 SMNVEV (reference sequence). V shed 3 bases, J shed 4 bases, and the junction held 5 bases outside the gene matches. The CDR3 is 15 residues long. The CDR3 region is CASSLTGGHFYGYTF. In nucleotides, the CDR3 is TGTGCCAGCAGTTTGACAGGGGGCCACTTCTATGGCTACACCTTC.

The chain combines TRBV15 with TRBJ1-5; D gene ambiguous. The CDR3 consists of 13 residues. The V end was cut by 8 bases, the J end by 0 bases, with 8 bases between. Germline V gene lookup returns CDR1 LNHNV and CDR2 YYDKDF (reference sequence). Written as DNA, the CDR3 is TGTGCCACCCGGGAAGGTAGCAATCAGCCCCAGCATTTT. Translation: CATREGSNQPQHF.

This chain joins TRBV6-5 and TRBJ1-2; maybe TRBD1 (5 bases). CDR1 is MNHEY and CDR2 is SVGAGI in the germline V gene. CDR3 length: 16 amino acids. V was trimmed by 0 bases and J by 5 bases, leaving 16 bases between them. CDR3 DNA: TGTGCCAGCAGTTACTCGACGCCAGGGCTTCTGTATGGCTACACCTTC. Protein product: CASSYSTPGLLYGYTF.

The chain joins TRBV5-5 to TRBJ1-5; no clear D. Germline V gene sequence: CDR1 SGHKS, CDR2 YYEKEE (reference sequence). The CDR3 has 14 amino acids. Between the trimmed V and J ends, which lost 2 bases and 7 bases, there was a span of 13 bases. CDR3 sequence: CASSFGQEGQPQHF. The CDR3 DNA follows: TGTGCCAGCAGCTTTGGGCAGGAGGGACAGCCCCAGCATTTT.

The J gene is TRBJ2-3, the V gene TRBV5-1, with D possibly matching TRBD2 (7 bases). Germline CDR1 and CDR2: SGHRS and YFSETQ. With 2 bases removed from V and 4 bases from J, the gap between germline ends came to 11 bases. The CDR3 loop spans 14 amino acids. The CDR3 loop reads CASSLGGAPDTQYF. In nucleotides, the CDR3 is TGCGCCAGCAGCTTAGGGGGGGCCCCAGATACGCAGTATTTT.

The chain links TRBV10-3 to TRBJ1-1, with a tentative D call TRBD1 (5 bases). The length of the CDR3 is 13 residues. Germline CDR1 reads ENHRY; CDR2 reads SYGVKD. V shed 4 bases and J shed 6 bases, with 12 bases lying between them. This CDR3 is CAISGGTDAEAFF. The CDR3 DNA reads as TGTGCCATCAGTGGCGGGACGGACGCTGAAGCTTTCTTT.

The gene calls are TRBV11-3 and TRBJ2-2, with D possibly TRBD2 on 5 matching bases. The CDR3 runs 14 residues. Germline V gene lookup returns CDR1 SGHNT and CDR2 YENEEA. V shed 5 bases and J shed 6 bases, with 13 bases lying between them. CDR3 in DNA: TGTGCCAGCAGCCTTTCGGGGAGCCCCGGGGAGCTGTTTTTT. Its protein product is CASSLSGSPGELFF.

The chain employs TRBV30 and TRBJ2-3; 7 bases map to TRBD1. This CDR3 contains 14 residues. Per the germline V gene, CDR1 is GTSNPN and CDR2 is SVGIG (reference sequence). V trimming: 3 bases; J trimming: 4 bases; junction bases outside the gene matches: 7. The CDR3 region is CAWRTRGNADTQYF. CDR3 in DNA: TGTGCCTGGAGGACCAGGGGGAACGCAGATACGCAGTATTTT. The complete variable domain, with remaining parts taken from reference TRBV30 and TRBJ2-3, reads SQTIHQWPATLVQPVGSPLSLECTVEGTSNPNLYWYRQAAGRGLQLLFYSVGIGQISSEVPQNLSASRPQDRQFILSSKKLLLSDSGFYLCAWRTRGNADTQYFGPGTRLTVL.

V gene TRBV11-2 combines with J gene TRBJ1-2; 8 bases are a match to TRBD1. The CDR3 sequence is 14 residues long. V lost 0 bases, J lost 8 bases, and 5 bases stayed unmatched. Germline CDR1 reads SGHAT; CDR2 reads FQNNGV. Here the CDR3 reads CASSLEAGGLGYTF. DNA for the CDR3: TGTGCCAGCAGCTTAGAGGCAGGGGGCTTAGGCTACACCTTC.

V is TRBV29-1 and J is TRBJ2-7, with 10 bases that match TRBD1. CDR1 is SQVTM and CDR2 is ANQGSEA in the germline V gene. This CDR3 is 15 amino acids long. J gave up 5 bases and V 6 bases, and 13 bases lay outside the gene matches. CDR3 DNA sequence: TGCAGCGTCCCTGGGACAGGGGCTCACAACAACGAGCAGTACTTC. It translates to CSVPGTGAHNNEQYF.